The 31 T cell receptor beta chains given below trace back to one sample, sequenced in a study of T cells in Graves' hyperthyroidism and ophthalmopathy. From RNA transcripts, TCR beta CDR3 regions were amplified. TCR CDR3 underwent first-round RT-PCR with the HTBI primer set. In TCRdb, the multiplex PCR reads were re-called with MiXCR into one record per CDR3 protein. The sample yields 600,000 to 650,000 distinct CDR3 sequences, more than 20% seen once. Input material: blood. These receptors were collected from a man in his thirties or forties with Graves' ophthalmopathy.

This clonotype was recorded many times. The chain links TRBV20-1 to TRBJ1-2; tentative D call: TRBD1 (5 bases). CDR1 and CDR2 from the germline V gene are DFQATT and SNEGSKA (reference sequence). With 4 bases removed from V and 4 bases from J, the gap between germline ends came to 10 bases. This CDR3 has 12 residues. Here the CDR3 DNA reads TGCAGTGCTAAACAGGACCTCTATGGCTACACCTTC. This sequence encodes CSAKQDLYGYTF.

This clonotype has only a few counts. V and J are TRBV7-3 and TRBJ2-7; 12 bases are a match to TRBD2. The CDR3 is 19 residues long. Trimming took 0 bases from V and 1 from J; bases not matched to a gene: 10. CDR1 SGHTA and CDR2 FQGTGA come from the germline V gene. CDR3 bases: TGTGCCAGCAGCTTAACCGGGACTAGCGGGTACGGACCGTCCTACGAGCAGTACTTC. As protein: CASSLTGTSGYGPSYEQYF.

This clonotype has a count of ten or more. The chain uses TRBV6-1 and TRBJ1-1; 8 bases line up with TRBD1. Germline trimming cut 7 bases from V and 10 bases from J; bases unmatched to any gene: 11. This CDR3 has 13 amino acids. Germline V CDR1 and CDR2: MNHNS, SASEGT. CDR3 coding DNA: TGTGCCAGCATCTTCGGACAGGGCCGAGGAGCTTTCTTT. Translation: CASIFGQGRGAFF.

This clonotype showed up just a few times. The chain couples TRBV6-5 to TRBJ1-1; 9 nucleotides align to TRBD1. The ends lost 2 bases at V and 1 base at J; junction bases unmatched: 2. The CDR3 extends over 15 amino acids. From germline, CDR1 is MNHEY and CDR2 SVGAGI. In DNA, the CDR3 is TGTGCCAGCAGTTACCGGGGACAGGGGAACACTGAAGCTTTCTTT. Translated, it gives CASSYRGQGNTEAFF.

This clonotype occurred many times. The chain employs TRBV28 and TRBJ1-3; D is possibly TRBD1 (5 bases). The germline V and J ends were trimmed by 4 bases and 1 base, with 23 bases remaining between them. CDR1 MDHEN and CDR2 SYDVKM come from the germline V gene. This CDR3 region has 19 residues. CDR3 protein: CASSWEGFLGERSGNTIYF. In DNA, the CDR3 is TGTGCCAGCAGTTGGGAGGGATTTTTAGGGGAGCGTTCTGGAAACACCATATATTTT.

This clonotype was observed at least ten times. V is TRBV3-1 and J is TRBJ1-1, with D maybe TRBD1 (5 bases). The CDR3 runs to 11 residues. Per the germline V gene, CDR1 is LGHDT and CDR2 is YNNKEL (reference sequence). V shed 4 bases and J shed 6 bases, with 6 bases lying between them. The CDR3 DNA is TGTGCCAGCAGCCCAGGGTCTGAAGCTTTCTTT. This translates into CASSPGSEAFF.

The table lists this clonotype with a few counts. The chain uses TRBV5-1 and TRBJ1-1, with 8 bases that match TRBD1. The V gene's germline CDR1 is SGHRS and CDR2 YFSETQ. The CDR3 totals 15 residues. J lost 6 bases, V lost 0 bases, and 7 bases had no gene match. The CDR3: CASSLAPGGWSEAFF. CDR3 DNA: TGCGCCAGCAGCTTGGCCCCAGGGGGCTGGTCTGAAGCTTTCTTT.

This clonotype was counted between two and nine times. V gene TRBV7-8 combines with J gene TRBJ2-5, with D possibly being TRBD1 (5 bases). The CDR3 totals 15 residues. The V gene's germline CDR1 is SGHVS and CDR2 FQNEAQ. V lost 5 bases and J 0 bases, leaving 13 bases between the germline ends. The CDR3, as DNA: TGTGCCAGCAGCCGCATCCCGGACAACCAAGAGACCCAGTACTTC. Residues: CASSRIPDNQETQYF.

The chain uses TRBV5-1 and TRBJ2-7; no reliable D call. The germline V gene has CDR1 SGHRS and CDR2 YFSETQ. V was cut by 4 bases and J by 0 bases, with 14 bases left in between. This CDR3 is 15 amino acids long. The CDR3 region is CASSQLSGYSYEQYF. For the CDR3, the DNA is TGCGCCAGCAGCCAACTGAGTGGGTACTCCTACGAGCAGTACTTC.

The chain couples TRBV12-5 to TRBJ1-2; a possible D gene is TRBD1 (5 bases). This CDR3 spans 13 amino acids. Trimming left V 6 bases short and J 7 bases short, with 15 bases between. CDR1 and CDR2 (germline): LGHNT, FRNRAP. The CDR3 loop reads CASGTTRDAGYTF. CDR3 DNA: TGTGCTAGTGGGACAACGAGGGACGCTGGCTACACCTTC.

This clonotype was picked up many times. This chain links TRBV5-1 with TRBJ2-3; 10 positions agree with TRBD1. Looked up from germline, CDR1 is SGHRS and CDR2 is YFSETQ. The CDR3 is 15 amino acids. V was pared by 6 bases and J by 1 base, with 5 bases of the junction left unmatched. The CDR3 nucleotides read TGCGCCAGCAACCTCGGACAGGGGGGCACAGATACGCAGTATTTT. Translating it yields CASNLGQGGTDTQYF.

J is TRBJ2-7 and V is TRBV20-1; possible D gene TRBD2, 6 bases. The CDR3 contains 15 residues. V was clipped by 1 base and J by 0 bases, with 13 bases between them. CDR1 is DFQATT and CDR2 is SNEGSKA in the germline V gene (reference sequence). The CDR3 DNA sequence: TGCAGTGCTAGAGGAGGGACTTCTAGCTCCTACGAGCAGTACTTC. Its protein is CSARGGTSSSYEQYF.

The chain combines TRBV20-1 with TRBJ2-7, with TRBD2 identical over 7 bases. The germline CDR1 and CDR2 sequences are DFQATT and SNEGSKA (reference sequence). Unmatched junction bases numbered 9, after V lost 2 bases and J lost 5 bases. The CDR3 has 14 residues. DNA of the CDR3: TGCAGTGCTAGACTAGCGGAATTAGGAGACGAGCAGTACTTC. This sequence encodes CSARLAELGDEQYF.

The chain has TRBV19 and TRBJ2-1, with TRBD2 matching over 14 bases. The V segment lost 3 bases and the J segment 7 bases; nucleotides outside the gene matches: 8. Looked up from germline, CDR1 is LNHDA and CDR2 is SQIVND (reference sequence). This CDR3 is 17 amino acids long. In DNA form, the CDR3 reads TGTGCCAGTAGTATTGGGGGACTAGCGGGAGTTGGGAATGAGCAGTTCTTC. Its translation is CASSIGGLAGVGNEQFF.

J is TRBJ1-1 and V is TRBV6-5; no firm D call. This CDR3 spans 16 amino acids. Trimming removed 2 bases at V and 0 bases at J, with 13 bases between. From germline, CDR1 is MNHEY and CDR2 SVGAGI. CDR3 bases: TGTGCCAGCAGTTACGTCGAGGGATTGATGAACACTGAAGCTTTCTTT. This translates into CASSYVEGLMNTEAFF.

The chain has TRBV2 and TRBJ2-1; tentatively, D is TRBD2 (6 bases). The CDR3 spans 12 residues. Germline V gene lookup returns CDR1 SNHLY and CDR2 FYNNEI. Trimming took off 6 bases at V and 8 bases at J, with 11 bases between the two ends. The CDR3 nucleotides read TGTGCCAGCAGCTCTAGCGTCGATGAGCAGTTCTTC. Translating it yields CASSSSVDEQFF. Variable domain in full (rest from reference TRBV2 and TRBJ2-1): EPEVTQTPSHQVTQMGQEVILRCVPISNHLYFYWYRQILGQKVEFLVSFYNNEISEKSEIFDDQFSVERPDGSNFTLKIRSTKLEDSAMYFCASSSSVDEQFFGPGTRLTVL.

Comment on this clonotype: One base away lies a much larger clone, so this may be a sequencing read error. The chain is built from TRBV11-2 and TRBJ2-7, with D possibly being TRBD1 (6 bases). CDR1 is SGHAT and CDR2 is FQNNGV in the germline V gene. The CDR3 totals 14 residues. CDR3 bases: TGTGCCGGCAGCTTAGCAGGGGTCCTGTACGAGCAGTACTTC. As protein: CAGSLAGVLYEQYF.

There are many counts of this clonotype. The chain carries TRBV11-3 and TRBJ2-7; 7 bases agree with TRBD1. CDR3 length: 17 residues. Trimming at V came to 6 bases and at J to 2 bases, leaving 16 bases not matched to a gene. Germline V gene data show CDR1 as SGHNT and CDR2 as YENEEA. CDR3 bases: TGTGCCAGCAGTCATTATGTCCCCCGGGACAGACCCTACGAGCAGTACTTC. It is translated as CASSHYVPRDRPYEQYF.

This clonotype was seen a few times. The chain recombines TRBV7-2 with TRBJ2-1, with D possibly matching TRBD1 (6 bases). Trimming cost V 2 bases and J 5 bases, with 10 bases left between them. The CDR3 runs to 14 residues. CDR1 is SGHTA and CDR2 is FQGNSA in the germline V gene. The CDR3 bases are TGTGCCAGCAGCTTACCAGGGGCTCACAATGAGCAGTTCTTC. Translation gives CASSLPGAHNEQFF.

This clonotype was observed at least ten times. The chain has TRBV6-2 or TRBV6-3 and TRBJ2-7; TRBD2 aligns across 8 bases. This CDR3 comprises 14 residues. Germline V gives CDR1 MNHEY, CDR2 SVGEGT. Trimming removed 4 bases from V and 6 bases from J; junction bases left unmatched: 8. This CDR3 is CASSSVREALEQYF. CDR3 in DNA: TGTGCCAGCAGTTCCGTGCGGGAGGCACTCGAGCAGTACTTC.

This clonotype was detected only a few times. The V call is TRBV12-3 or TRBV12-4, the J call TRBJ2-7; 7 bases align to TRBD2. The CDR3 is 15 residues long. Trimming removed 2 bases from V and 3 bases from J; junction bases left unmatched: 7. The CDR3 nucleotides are TGTGCCAGCAGTTTAAAAGGCGGGAGAGTCTACGAGCAGTACTTC. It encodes CASSLKGGRVYEQYF.

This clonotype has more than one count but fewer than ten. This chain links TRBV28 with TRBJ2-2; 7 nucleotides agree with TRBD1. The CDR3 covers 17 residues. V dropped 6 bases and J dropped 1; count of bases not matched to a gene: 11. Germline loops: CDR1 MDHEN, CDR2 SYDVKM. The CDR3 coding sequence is TGTGCCAGCAGCCTATTCTGGCAGGGGGAGAACACCGGGGAGCTGTTTTTT. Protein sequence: CASSLFWQGENTGELFF.

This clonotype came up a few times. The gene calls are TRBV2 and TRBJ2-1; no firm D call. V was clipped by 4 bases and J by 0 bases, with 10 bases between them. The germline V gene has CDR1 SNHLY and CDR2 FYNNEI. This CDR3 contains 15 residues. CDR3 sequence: CASSVGPISYNEQFF. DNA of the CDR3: TGTGCCAGCAGTGTCGGACCAATCTCCTACAATGAGCAGTTCTTC.

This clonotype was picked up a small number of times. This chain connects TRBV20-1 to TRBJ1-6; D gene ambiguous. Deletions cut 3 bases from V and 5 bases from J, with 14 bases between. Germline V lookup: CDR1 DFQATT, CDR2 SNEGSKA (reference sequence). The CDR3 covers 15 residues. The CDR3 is CSASPTPVDNSPLHF. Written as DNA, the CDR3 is TGCAGTGCTAGTCCCACCCCGGTCGATAATTCACCCCTCCACTTT.

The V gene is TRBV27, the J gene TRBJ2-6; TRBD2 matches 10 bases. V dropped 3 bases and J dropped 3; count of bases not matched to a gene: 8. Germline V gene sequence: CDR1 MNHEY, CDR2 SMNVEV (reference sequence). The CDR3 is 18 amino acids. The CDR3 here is CASSFLSGRALGANVLTF. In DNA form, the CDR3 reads TGTGCCAGCAGTTTCTTGAGCGGGAGGGCCCTTGGGGCCAACGTCCTGACTTTC. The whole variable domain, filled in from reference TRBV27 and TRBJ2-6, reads EAQVTQNPRYLITVTGKKLTVTCSQNMNHEYMSWYRQDPGLGLRQIYYSMNVEVTDKGDVPEGYKVSRKEKRNFPLILESPSPNQTSLYFCASSFLSGRALGANVLTFGAGSRLTVL.

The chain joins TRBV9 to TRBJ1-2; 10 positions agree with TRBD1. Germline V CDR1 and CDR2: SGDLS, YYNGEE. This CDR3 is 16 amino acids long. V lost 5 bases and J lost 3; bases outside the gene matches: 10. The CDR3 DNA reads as TGTGCCAGCAGTCCCTCTCGGGACAGGGGTGACTATGGCTACACCTTC. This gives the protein CASSPSRDRGDYGYTF.

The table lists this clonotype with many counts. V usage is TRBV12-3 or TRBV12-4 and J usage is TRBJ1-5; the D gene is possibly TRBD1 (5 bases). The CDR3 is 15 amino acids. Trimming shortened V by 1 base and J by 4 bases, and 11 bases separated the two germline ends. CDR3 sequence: CASSLDGRQNQPQHF. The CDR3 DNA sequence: TGTGCCAGCAGTTTAGACGGCCGACAGAATCAGCCCCAGCATTTT.

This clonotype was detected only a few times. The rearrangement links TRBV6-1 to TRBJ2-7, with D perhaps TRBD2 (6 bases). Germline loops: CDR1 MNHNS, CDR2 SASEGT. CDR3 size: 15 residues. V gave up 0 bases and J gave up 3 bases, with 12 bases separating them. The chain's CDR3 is CASSEAPSGLYEQYF. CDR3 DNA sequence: TGTGCCAGCAGTGAAGCGCCCAGCGGGCTCTACGAGCAGTACTTC.

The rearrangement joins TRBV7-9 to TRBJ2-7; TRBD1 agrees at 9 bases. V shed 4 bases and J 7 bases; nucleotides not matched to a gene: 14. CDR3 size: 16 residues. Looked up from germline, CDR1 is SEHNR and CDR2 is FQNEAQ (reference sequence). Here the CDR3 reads CASSSPTGTGSYEQYF. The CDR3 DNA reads TGTGCCAGCAGCTCCCCCACCGGGACAGGGAGCTATGAGCAGTACTTC.

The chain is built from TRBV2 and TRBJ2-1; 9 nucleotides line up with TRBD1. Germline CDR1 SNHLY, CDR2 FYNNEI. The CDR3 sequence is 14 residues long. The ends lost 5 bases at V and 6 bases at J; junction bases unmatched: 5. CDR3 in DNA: TGTGCCAGCAGTCAACGACAGGGGGGCAATGAGCAGTTCTTC. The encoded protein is CASSQRQGGNEQFF.

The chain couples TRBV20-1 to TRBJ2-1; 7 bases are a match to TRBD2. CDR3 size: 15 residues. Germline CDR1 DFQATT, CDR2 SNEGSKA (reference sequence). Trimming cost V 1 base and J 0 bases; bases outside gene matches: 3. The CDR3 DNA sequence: TGCAGTGCTAGAGTGGGGGGGAGCTCCTACAATGAGCAGTTCTTC. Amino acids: CSARVGGSSYNEQFF.